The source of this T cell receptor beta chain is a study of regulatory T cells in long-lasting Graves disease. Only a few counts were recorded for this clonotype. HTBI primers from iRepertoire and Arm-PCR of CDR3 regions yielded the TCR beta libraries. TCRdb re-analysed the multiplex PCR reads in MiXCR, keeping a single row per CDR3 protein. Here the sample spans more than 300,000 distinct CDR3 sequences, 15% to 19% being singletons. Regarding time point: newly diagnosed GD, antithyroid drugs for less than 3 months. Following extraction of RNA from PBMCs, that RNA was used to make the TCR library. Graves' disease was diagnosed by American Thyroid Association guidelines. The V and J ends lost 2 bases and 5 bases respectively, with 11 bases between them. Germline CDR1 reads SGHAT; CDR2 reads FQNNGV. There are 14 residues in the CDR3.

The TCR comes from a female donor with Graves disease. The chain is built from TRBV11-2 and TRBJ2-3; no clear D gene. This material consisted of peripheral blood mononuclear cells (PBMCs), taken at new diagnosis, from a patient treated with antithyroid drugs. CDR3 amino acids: CASSLRSEEDTQYF. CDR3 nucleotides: TGTGCCAGCAGCTTAAGGTCTGAGGAAGATACGCAGTATTTT.